The clone carrying this TCR beta chain has a single count. Authors' methods: Estimates of nucleated cell counts were drawn from the amplification of reference gene primers. The protocol was immunoSEQ multiplex PCR, while the TCRdb copy is restricted to in-frame clones and leaves out a portion. That table gives V, J and clone size, and the DNA gave D and trimming. This table has some 15,000 clones, about nine tenths appearing once. The source of the sample is a study of blood T cell repertoires in COVID-19. Study background: T cells, B-cell-depleted T cells, or PBMCs provided the cDNA or gDNA that served as material.

The origin of this receptor is a human donor in a cohort sampled during active COVID-19. Sequenced material: peripheral blood.

The CDR3 DNA sequence: TGCGCCAGCAGCCAAGAGGCTTTGAGGTACGAGCAGTACTTC. It specifies CASSQEALRYEQYF. The genes are TRBV4-3 and TRBJ2-7; D uncertain. CDR3 length equals 14 residues. Trimming shortened V by 0 bases and J by 4 bases, and 10 bases separated the two germline ends. Germline CDR1 is LGHNA and CDR2 is YSLEER.